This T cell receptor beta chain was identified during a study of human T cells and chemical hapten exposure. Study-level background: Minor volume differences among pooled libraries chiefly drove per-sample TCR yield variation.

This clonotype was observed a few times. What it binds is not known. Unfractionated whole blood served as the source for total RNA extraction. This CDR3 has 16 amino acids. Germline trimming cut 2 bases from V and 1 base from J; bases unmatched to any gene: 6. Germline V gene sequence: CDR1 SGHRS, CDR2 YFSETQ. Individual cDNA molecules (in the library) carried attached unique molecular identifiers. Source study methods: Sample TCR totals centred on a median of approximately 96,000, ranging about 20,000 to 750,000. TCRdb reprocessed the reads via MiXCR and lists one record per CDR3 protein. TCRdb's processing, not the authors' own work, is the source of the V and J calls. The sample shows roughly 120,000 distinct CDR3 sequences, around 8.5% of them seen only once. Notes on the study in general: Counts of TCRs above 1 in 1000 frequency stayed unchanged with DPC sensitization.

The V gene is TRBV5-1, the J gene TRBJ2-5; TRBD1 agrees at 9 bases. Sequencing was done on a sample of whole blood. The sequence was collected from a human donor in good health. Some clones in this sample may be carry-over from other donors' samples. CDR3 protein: CASSFGDRAIQETQYF. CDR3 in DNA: TGCGCCAGCAGCTTCGGGGACAGGGCAATCCAAGAGACCCAGTACTTC.